The 16 T cell receptor beta chains given below trace back to one sample, sequenced in a study of blood T cell repertoires in COVID-19. This table comes from immunoSEQ multiplex PCR, and its TCRdb copy is limited to in-frame clones, with some not included. The table records 290,000 or so clones, about 90% of them present only once. Sequenced input: peripheral blood. The receptors derive from a man aged 18-30 years with active or convalescent COVID-19.

CDR3 bases: TGTGCCAGTAGTATAGGCCCTACAGGGGTGCCCTACAATGAGCAGTTCTTC. Its translation: CASSIGPTGVPYNEQFF. V gene TRBV19 combines with J gene TRBJ2-1, with TRBD1 identical over 7 bases. The germline gives CDR1 LNHDA, CDR2 SQIVND (reference sequence). J gave up 2 bases and V 1 base, and 8 bases lay outside the gene matches. This CDR3 contains 17 residues.

In DNA, the CDR3 is TGTGCCAGCAGCTCTTGGGACAGGGAGATGAATCAGCCCCAGCATTTT. The encoded protein is CASSSWDREMNQPQHF. The chain uses TRBV7-9 and TRBJ1-5; 9 bases map to TRBD1. The J segment lost 4 bases and the V segment lost 4 bases, leaving 8 bases of the junction unmatched. The CDR3 loop spans 16 amino acids. Germline V lookup: CDR1 SEHNR, CDR2 FQNEAQ (reference sequence).

The J gene is TRBJ1-5, the V gene TRBV28; D remains unclear. The ends were cut back, 6 bases at V and 4 bases at J, with 7 bases in the middle. The CDR3 spans 12 residues. Looked up from germline, CDR1 is MDHEN and CDR2 is SYDVKM. The chain's CDR3 is CASRTQNQPQHF. As DNA, the CDR3 is TGTGCCAGCAGAACCCAGAATCAGCCCCAGCATTTT. Full variable domain (rest looked up from reference TRBV28 and TRBJ1-5): DVKVTQSSRYLVKRTGEKVFLECVQDMDHENMFWYRQDPGLGLRLIYFSYDVKMKEKGDIPEGYSVSREKKERFSLILESASTNQTSMYLCASRTQNQPQHFGDGTRLSIL.

The table lists this clone with a count of one. This chain joins TRBV6-5 and TRBJ1-1; 8 bases match TRBD1. J gave up 1 base and V 5 bases, and 3 bases lay outside the gene matches. Germline V gene lookup returns CDR1 MNHEY and CDR2 SVGAGI. This CDR3 region has 14 residues. The CDR3 protein is CASSPDRGNTEAFF. The CDR3 nucleotides read TGTGCCAGCAGTCCCGACAGGGGGAACACTGAAGCTTTCTTT.

V usage is TRBV27 and J usage is TRBJ1-2; no clear D gene. This CDR3 contains 17 residues. The germline CDR1 and CDR2 sequences are MNHEY and SMNVEV (reference sequence). V lost 5 bases and J lost 5, with 24 bases in between. CDR3 amino acids: CASSPIMAQIHRYGYTF. CDR3 nucleotide sequence: TGTGCCAGCAGTCCTATTATGGCCCAAATACACAGATATGGCTACACCTTC.

The gene calls are TRBV3-1 (or the pseudogene TRBV3-2) and TRBJ2-2; the D gene is possibly TRBD1 (6 bases). The germline CDR1 and CDR2 sequences are LGHDT and YNNKEL (reference sequence). The V and J ends lost 8 bases and 7 bases respectively, with 23 bases between them. The CDR3 length is 16 residues. The CDR3 sequence is CASRTRQGGLGGELFF. The CDR3 DNA is TGTGCCAGCCGGACTCGCCAAGGGGGTTTGGGCGGGGAGCTGTTTTTT.

V gene TRBV5-1 combines with J gene TRBJ2-1, with 7 nucleotides matching TRBD2. This CDR3 spans 15 amino acids. Germline CDR1 reads SGHRS; CDR2 reads YFSETQ. V was pared by 0 bases and J by 3 bases, with 3 bases of the junction left unmatched. For the CDR3, the DNA is TGCGCCAGCAGCTTGGGAGCGGGAAGCTACAATGAGCAGTTCTTC. It is translated as CASSLGAGSYNEQFF.

This sequence joins TRBV5-6 and TRBJ2-3; 9 bases agree with TRBD2. This CDR3 contains 16 residues. The germline CDR1 and CDR2 sequences are SGHDT and YYEEEE. V shed 1 base and J 6 bases; nucleotides not matched to a gene: 9. This chain's CDR3 is CASSLFSRGGADTQYF. The DNA of the CDR3 is TGTGCCAGCAGCTTGTTTTCGCGGGGGGGAGCTGATACGCAGTATTTT.

V is TRBV7-2 and J is TRBJ2-7; 12 bases line up with TRBD2. CDR1 is SGHTA, CDR2 FQGNSA, per germline. The trim removed 5 bases at V and 6 bases at J, leaving 8 bases unmatched. The CDR3 runs 15 residues. CDR3 nucleotides: TGTGCCAGCAGCCCCTCTAGCGGGGGGGCCGGCGAGCAGTACTTC. Protein: CASSPSSGGAGEQYF.

The rearrangement uses TRBV21-1 and TRBJ1-1; the table's D call, TRBD1, has no DNA check behind it. TRBV21-1 has pseudogene status. The CDR3 is 14 amino acids. The CDR3 coding sequence is TGTGCCAGCAGCAAAGGAGACAGGGCCGTTGAAGCTTTCTTT. Translation gives CASSKGDRAVEAFF.

V and J are TRBV7-2 and TRBJ1-5, with D possibly TRBD1 on 5 matching bases. Trimming cost V 5 bases and J 5 bases, with 13 bases left between them. The CDR3 contains 14 residues. CDR1 and CDR2 from the germline V gene are SGHTA and FQGNSA. The CDR3 reads CASSPKGPDQPQHF. CDR3 bases: TGTGCCAGCAGCCCCAAGGGGCCGGATCAGCCCCAGCATTTT.

The chain combines TRBV4-1 with TRBJ1-5; 8 bases fit TRBD1. Germline values: CDR1 MGHRA, CDR2 YSYEKL. The CDR3 totals 15 residues. The V gene end was trimmed by 1 base and the J gene end by 2 bases; junction bases not matched to a gene: 1. The CDR3 nucleotides are TGCGCCAGCAGCCAAGCGGGACAGGGCAATCAGCCCCAGCATTTT. This encodes CASSQAGQGNQPQHF.

The chain is built from TRBV7-9 and TRBJ1-2; D is unclear. This CDR3 comprises 10 residues. Germline CDR1 is SEHNR and CDR2 is FQNEAQ (reference sequence). The V end lost 4 bases, the J end lost 8 bases, and 5 bases lay between the germline ends. CDR3 nucleotide sequence: TGTGCCAGCAGCTCTGAGGGCTACACCTTC. Translating gives CASSSEGYTF.

The chain is built from TRBV7-9 and TRBJ2-1; 7 nucleotides align to TRBD2. The CDR3 length is 15 residues. V lost 2 bases, J lost 4 bases, and 5 bases stayed unmatched. Germline V gene lookup returns CDR1 SEHNR and CDR2 FQNEAQ (reference sequence). As DNA, the CDR3 is TGTGCCAGCAGCTTAATAGGAGCGGGGTACAATGAGCAGTTCTTC. Translated: CASSLIGAGYNEQFF. Together with reference TRBV7-9 and TRBJ2-1, the CDR3 gives the full variable domain: DTGVSQNPRHKITKRGQNVTFRCDPISEHNRLYWYRQTLGQGPEFLTYFQNEAQLEKSRLLSDRFSAERPKGSFSTLEIQRTEQGDSAMYLCASSLIGAGYNEQFFGPGTRLTVL.

This chain connects TRBV11-2 to TRBJ2-1; D might be TRBD2 (5 bases). Trimming removed 2 bases from V and 7 bases from J, with 12 bases in between. The V gene's germline CDR1 is SGHAT and CDR2 FQNNGV. This CDR3 is built from 14 residues. The CDR3 loop is CASSLRRGWNEQFF. Here the CDR3 DNA reads TGTGCCAGCAGCTTACGTCGGGGTTGGAATGAGCAGTTCTTC.

The CDR3 DNA sequence: TGTGCCAGCAGTTTAGTTAGTTTAGGGGGCGGCTACACCTTC. It specifies CASSLVSLGGGYTF. The chain carries TRBV28 and TRBJ1-2, with TRBD1 identical over 7 bases. After removal of 2 bases from V and 8 bases from J, the junction contained 8 bases not matched to a gene. CDR1 and CDR2 from the germline V gene are MDHEN and SYDVKM. This CDR3 has 14 residues.